This TCR beta chain was recorded in a study of blood T cell repertoires in COVID-19 (dated by TCRdb to the early 2020s). Turning to the overall study: Collaborator samples came from the United States, Italy and Spain and covered acute and convalescent phases of COVID-19. The material from the prospective study consisted of cDNA or gDNA derived from T cells, B-cell-depleted T cells, or PBMCs. The dataset comprised deeply sampled blood TCRbeta repertoires from subjects exposed to, actively infected with, or recovered from COVID-19. The repertoires were made available in a free public database intended to serve as a resource for research on the immune response to SARS-CoV-2. Samples came from the ongoing ImmuneRACE study (first 160 participants) plus 1,254 subjects from 6 global collaborators. Nearly every sample came with metadata listing a de-identified subject ID, COVID-19 status, age in years and sex. Where available, HLA class I and class II types were obtained from metadata supplied by the sample provider rather than from assay-based typing. General findings and caveats noted by the study authors: The amount of clinical and demographic metadata varied by source and participant and was provided uncurated.

Collaborating institutions collected whole blood in K2EDTA tubes following their own protocols. For TCRbeta analysis, collaborators shipped samples in one of three forms: frozen whole blood, isolated PBMCs, or DNA extracted from either of those sample types. The immunoSEQ Assay, a bias-controlled multiplex PCR, was used to amplify TCRbeta CDR3 regions from genomic DNA. The authors' pipeline ran thus. Nucleated cell counts per sample were estimated from amplification of reference gene primers within the assay. Sequence reads were collapsed and filtered to measure the absolute abundance of every unique TCRbeta CDR3 rearrangement. For each sample, productive Simpson clonality was calculated as the square root of Simpson's diversity index over productive rearrangements. TCRdb re-hosts the immuneACCESS table, in-frame sequences only. Its copies lack some clones; in the studies checked, an unresolved V gene accounts for under half of them, and the cause for the rest is not known. Clonal size and the V and J genes are those of that table, whereas D and trimming came from the DNA. The sample yields around 700,000 clones; approximately 90% were counted once. The ten largest account for over 0.2% of the sample.

The CDR1 and CDR2 encoded by the germline V gene are LGHNT and FRNRAP. V ends up 1 base short and J 10 bases short, with an unmatched junction base count of 4. Its CDR3 holds 13 amino acids, cysteine through phenylalanine. Only the CDR3 DNA stays, 39 bases, in frame from base 1. On this clone: Its antigen is still unknown. Qualities for individual bases were not recorded, and no much larger clone is one base off.

The specimen sequenced was peripheral blood. This clonotype was obtained from a woman between 18 and 30 years old with acute or convalescent COVID-19. The rearrangement joined TRBV12-5 to TRBJ1-1, and TRBD1 matches 9 of the central bases. CDR3 protein: CASGLGQGGRAFF. The DNA is as follows: TGTGCTAGTGGTTTGGGACAGGGGGGTCGAGCTTTCTTT.